Listed below are T cell receptor beta chains from one sample, sequenced in a study of metastatic and nonmetastatic thyroid tumors. TCRdb re-called clones from the PCR reads using MiXCR. This sample yields tens of thousands of clones, of which less than 20% are seen a single time; 3.8% belongs to the top ten. The specimen was blood. The receptors were gathered from a female donor with papillary thyroid cancer or a benign thyroid nodule (not recorded which). Some clones in this sample may be carry-over from other donors' samples. Each CDR3 is given with its conserved first and last residue. A D gene is named only where the DNA matches it firmly. A row's size may be missing; if present it is once, few, many or a size class.

>NA|TRBV7-9|many|TRBJ1-1
CASSPLTGGTEAFF
TGTGCCAGCAGCCCATTGACTGGGGGCACTGAAGCTTTCTTT
>NA|TRBV6-6|many|TRBJ1-6
CASSSLARHIDSPLHF
TGTGCCAGCAGTTCTCTAGCGCGGCACATAGATTCACCCCTCCACTTT
>TRBD2|TRBV20-1|many|TRBJ2-7
CSARDQGLAIEQYF
TGCAGTGCTAGAGATCAGGGACTAGCGATCGAGCAGTACTTC
>TRBD2|TRBV5-4|many|TRBJ2-7
CASTRGREASEQYF
TGTGCCAGCACCCGCGGGAGGGAAGCTTCCGAGCAGTACTTC
>NA|TRBV15|many|TRBJ1-2
CATSRDRGGIFGYTF
TGTGCCACCAGCAGAGATCGTGGAGGAATATTTGGCTACACCTTC
>TRBD2|TRBV5-1|NA|TRBJ2-3
CASIGPGTSGASTDTQYF
TGCGCCAGCATCGGTCCCGGGACTAGCGGAGCCAGCACAGATACTCAGTATTTT
>TRBD1|TRBV20-1|many|TRBJ2-7
CSARDWRTGRYEQYF
TGCAGTGCTAGAGACTGGAGGACAGGACGGTACGAGCAGTACTTC
>NA|TRBV6-1|NA|TRBJ2-1
CVSSEGTGVYNEQFF
TGTGTCAGCAGTGAGGGAACGGGGGTGTACAATGAGCAGTTCTTC
>NA|TRBV12-3/TRBV12-4|few|TRBJ2-2
CVSSLSPAGELFF
TGTGTCAGCAGTTTATCCCCCGCCGGGGAGCTGTTTTTT
>NA|TRBV30|NA|TRBJ1-6
CAWSLTAGSPLHF
TGTGCCTGGAGTCTTACAGCAGGTTCACCCCTCCACTTT
>NA|TRBV5-8|many|TRBJ2-7
CASSFHYEQYF
TGTGCCAGCAGCTTCCACTACGAGCAGTACTTC
>NA|TRBV12-3/TRBV12-4|NA|TRBJ1-3
CASSSGMARSGNTIYF
TGTGCCAGCAGTTCAGGAATGGCAAGATCTGGAAACACCATATATTTT
>NA|TRBV20-1|many|TRBJ1-6
CSARLLNSPLHF
TGCAGTGCTAGATTGCTGAATTCACCCCTCCACTTT
>TRBD1|TRBV7-2|many|TRBJ2-1
CASSFGQGNEQFF
TGTGCCAGCAGCTTCGGACAGGGAAATGAGCAGTTCTTC
>NA|TRBV7-9|once|TRBJ1-5
CASSSVAGAQPQHF
TGTGCCAGCAGCTCTGTGGCGGGGGCTCAGCCCCAACATTTT
>TRBD1|TRBV20-1|once|TRBJ1-4
CSARDIRQGAREKLFF
TGCAGTGCTAGAGATATAAGACAGGGGGCGCGAGAAAAACTGTTTTTT
>NA|TRBV28|NA|TRBJ1-4
CASILWTIGTNEKLFF
TGTGCCAGCATCCTCTGGACAATTGGGACTAATGAAAAACTGTTTTTT
>NA|TRBV2|NA|TRBJ1-2
CAIRGHYGYTF
TGTGCCATCAGGGGTCACTATGGCTACACCTTC
>NA|TRBV7-2|many|TRBJ2-2
CASSQGPNTGELFF
TGTGCCAGCAGCCAGGGACCAAACACCGGGGAGCTGTTTTTT
>TRBD1|TRBV5-1|NA|TRBJ2-5
CASSRDREETQYF
TGCGCCAGCAGCCGGGACAGGGAGGAGACCCAGTACTTC
>TRBD1|TRBV5-4|many|TRBJ1-2
CASCRDRGVAYGYTF
TGTGCCAGCTGTAGGGACAGGGGAGTCGCGTATGGCTACACCTTC
>NA|TRBV4-1|NA|TRBJ2-1
CASRGDYNEQLF
TGCGCCAGCAGGGGTGATTACAATGAGCAGCTCTTC
>NA|TRBV12-3/TRBV12-4|NA|TRBJ2-1
CASSTYLTGVSYNEQFF
TGTGCCAGCAGTACATACTTAACGGGGGTCTCCTACAATGAGCAGTTCTTC
>TRBD2|TRBV20-1|NA|TRBJ2-6
CSAPTSGIYSVANFLTF
TGCAGTGCTCCGACTAGCGGGATCTATTCTGTGGCCAACTTCCTGACTTTC
>TRBD1|TRBV6-4|few|TRBJ2-2
CASSCSNRGTTGDLFF
TGTGCCAGCAGTTGTTCGAACAGGGGGACCACCGGGGACCTGTTTTTT
>NA|TRBV4-1|many|TRBJ1-1
CASSRFFQGDGNTEAFF
TGCGCCAGCAGCCGATTTTTCCAGGGAGACGGGAACACTGAAGCTTTCTTT
>NA|TRBV5-1|few|TRBJ2-3
CASSLDRPSTDTQYF
TGCGCCAGTAGCCTTGACAGACCTAGCACAGATACGCAGTATTTT
>NA|TRBV19|medium-sized|TRBJ2-7
CASSIGRTSYEQYF
TGTGCCAGTAGTATCGGACGGACCTCGTACGAGCAGTACTTC
>TRBD1|TRBV6-2/TRBV6-3|many|TRBJ1-2
CASNRQGANYGYTF
TGTGCCAGCAATCGACAGGGCGCTAACTATGGCTACACCTTC